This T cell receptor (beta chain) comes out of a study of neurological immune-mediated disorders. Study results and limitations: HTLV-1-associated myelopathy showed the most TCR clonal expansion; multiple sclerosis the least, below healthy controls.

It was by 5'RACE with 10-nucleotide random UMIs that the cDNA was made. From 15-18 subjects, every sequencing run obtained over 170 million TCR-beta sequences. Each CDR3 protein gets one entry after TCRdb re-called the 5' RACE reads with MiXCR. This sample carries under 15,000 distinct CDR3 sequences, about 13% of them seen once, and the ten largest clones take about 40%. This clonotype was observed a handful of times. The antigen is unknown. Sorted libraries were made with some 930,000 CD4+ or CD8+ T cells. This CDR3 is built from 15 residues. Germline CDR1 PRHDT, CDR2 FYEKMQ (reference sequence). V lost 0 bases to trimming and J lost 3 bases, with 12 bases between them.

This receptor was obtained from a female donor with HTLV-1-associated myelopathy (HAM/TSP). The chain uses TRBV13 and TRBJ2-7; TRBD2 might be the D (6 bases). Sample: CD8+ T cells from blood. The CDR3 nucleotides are TGTGCCAGCAGCTTAGGTCCGGGAGTAGACTACGAGCAGTACTTC. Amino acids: CASSLGPGVDYEQYF. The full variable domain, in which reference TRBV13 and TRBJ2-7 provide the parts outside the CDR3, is AAGVIQSPRHLIKEKRETATLKCYPIPRHDTVYWYQQGPGQDPQFLISFYEKMQSDKGSIPDRFSAQQFSDYHSELNMSSLELGDSALYFCASSLGPGVDYEQYFGPGTRLTVT.